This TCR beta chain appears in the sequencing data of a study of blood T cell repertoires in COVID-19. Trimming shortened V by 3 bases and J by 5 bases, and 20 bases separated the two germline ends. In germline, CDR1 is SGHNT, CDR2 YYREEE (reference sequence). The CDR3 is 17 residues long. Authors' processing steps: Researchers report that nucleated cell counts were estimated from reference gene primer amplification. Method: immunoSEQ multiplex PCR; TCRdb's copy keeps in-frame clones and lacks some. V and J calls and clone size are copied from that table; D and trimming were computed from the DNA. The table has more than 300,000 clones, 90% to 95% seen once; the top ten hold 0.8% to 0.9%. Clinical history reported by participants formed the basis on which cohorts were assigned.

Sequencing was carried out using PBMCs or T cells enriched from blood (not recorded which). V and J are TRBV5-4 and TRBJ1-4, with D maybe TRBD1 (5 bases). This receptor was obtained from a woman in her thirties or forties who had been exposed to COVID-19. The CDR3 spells CASSSGDPPRRNEKLFF. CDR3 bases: TGTGCCAGCAGCTCGGGGGACCCTCCGCGGCGGAATGAAAAACTGTTTTTT.